This TCR beta chain derives from a study of blood T cell repertoires in COVID-19. Study-level information: Material from acute and convalescent COVID-19 was sourced from the United States, Italy and Spain.

In germline, CDR1 is SGHTA, CDR2 FQGNSA. The CDR3 has 14 residues. V lost 5 bases, J lost 1 base, and 10 bases lay in between. Clones were read by immunoSEQ multiplex PCR, and TCRdb kept only the in-frame ones, dropping some. Here the sample spans 200,000 to 250,000 clones, approximately 87% being singletons. The sequencing sample was made of peripheral blood. The TCR sequence derives from a man in his 60s with acute or convalescent COVID-19. The rearrangement links TRBV7-2 to TRBJ2-3, with no clear D. CDR3 sequence reads: CASSPGLRTDTQYF. DNA for the CDR3: TGTGCCAGCAGCCCTGGGCTCCGCACAGATACGCAGTATTTT. The full variable domain, completed using reference TRBV7-2 and TRBJ2-3, is GAGVSQSPSNKVTEKGKDVELRCDPISGHTALYWYRQSLGQGLEFLIYFQGNSAPDKSGLPSDRFSAERTGGSVSTLTIQRTQQEDSAVYLCASSPGLRTDTQYFGPGTRLTVL.